The 3 T cell receptor beta chains below come from one sample, sequenced in a study of shared clonotypes between healthy human individuals. Assay: immunoSEQ multiplex PCR; the TCRdb copy retains only in-frame clones and omits some. The table lists some 1.5 million clones, roughly 96% of them singletons. Sequencing was done on a sample of naive CD4+ T cells sorted from blood. Subset reported: CD45RA+ positively selected. The origin of the receptors is a man aged 30 to 45 in good health.

The J gene is TRBJ2-1, the V gene TRBV5-3; no firm D call. TRBV5-3 is an open reading frame, and its role is uncertain. The CDR3 is 16 amino acids. V was shortened by 2 bases and J by 0 bases, with 12 bases between the two germline ends. The CDR3, as DNA: TGTGCCAGAAGCTTAACCGTCCCCAGCTCCTACAATGAGCAGTTCTTC. Amino acid sequence: CARSLTVPSSYNEQFF.

The V call is TRBV2, the J call TRBJ2-2; D unresolved. Germline V gene sequence: CDR1 SNHLY, CDR2 FYNNEI. This CDR3 spans 15 amino acids. V was pared by 6 bases and J by 5 bases, with 16 bases between. The CDR3 nucleotides read TGTGCCAGCAGACAAGACATGGTAGGGACCGGGGAGCTGTTTTTT. Translating it yields CASRQDMVGTGELFF.

In this sample, this clone turned up a few times. J is TRBJ1-2 and V is TRBV28, with 8 bases that match TRBD1. The CDR3 loop spans 13 amino acids. V shed 10 bases, J shed 3 bases, and the junction held 7 bases outside the gene matches. CDR1 is MDHEN and CDR2 is SYDVKM in the germline V gene. CDR3 region: CATAPTGDYGYTF. The CDR3 nucleotides read TGTGCCACCGCCCCGACAGGGGACTATGGCTACACCTTC.